This note documents a single T cell receptor (beta chain) sequence. The authors prepared the TCRbeta library with unique molecular identifiers. TCRdb redid the calling of the PCR reads with MiXCR, one entry per CDR3 protein. This table holds hundreds of thousands of distinct CDR3 sequences, about a tenth found once. This CDR3 comprises 16 residues. Germline V gene lookup returns CDR1 SGHAT and CDR2 FQNNGV. Trimming took 2 bases from V and 5 from J, leaving 18 bases between them. The data originate from a study of T-cell reconstitution after alpha-beta-depleted transplantation in children. This chain uses TRBV11-2 with TRBJ1-1, with D perhaps TRBD1 (6 bases). Source: PBMCs from the stem cell graft donor, taken from the stem cell graft. This receptor was identified in a human donor who donated a stem cell graft to a child with acute lymphoblastic leukemia. The CDR3 DNA is TGTGCCAGCAGCTTATGGGTACAGGGTGGACGGACTGAAGCTTTCTTT. This sequence encodes CASSLWVQGGRTEAFF.